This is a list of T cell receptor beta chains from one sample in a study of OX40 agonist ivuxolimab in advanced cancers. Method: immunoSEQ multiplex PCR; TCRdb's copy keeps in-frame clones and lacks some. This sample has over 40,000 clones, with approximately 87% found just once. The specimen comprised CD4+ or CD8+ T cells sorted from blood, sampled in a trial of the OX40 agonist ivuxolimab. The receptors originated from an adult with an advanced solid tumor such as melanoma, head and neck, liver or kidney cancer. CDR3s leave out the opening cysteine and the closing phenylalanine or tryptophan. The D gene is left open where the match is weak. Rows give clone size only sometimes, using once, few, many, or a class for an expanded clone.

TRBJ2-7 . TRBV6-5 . ASSYGANLQALY
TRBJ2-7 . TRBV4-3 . ASSRTGTTYEQY
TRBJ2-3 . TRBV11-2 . ASSLVRGSGY
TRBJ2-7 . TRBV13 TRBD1 ASSLRQGTYEQY
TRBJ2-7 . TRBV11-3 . ASSPRDGYEQY
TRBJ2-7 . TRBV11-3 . ASSLGPLGYEQY
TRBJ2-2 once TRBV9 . ASSVALLGSPNTGELF
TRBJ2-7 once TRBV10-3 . AISDTGYEQY
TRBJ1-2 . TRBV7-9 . ASSFARQISGGYT
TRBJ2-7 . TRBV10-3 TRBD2 AISESGLI
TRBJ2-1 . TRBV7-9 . ASSTQGTNSRVEQF
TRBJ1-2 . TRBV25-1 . ASSDLTDGYT
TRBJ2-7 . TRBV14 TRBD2 ASSQGGREQY
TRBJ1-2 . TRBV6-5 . ASSYSGSYGYT
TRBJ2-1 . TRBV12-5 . ASGLGMVEQF
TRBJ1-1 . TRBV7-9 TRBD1 ASGGGQGATEAF